This paragraph covers one T cell receptor beta chain sequence. This sample was included in a study of blood T cell repertoires in COVID-19. Study summary: The study drew acute and convalescent COVID-19 samples from the United States, Italy and Spain. PBMCs, B-cell-depleted T cells, or T cells provided the cDNA or gDNA that made up the material.

Generated by immunoSEQ multiplex PCR, the TCRdb table keeps only in-frame clones and is missing some. Counted here are 440,000 or so clones, about 89% occurring once; the ten biggest clones make up less than 2%. There are 11 residues in the CDR3. Trimming took 10 bases from V and 1 from J, leaving 7 bases between them. Sequenced material: peripheral blood. This clonotype was sampled from a woman aged 40 to 49 with COVID-19, enrolled during active disease. The chain has TRBV12-3 or TRBV12-4 and TRBJ1-1; the D is unclear. CDR3 loop: CATRENTEAFF. CDR3 nucleotide sequence: TGTGCCACCCGGGAGAACACTGAAGCTTTCTTT.